One and the same sample provided the 26 T cell receptor beta chains below, sequenced in a study of cytomegalovirus exposure and HLA in healthy donors. The PCR had 60 Vbeta and 13 Jbeta primers. The data were produced by immunoSEQ multiplex PCR, yet TCRdb's version contains in-frame clones alone and is incomplete. The sample carries just over 200,000 clones, around 70% recorded once. Sequencing was done on a sample of PBMCs. The receptors originated from a man aged 35 to 55 in good health and CMV-seropositive.

This clone has ten or more counts. The gene calls are TRBV4-3 and TRBJ1-1; possibly TRBD1 for D (6 bases). The CDR3 totals 14 residues. The germline V gene has CDR1 LGHNA and CDR2 YSLEER. Trimming took off 0 bases at V and 6 bases at J, with 11 bases between the two ends. The CDR3 nucleotides are TGCGCCAGCAGCCAAGAAGGGGGGGCCTCTGAAGCTTTCTTT. Protein product: CASSQEGGASEAFF.

The chain couples TRBV6-1 to TRBJ2-2; weak D call: TRBD1 (5 bases). With 4 bases removed from V and 4 bases from J, the gap between germline ends came to 7 bases. The CDR3 sequence is 13 residues long. Per the germline V gene, CDR1 is MNHNS and CDR2 is SASEGT. The CDR3, as DNA: TGTGCCAGCAGTGGGACACTCACCGGGGAGCTGTTTTTT. Translating gives CASSGTLTGELFF.

This clone came up a few times. This sequence joins TRBV4-1 and TRBJ1-5; 10 bases map to TRBD1. CDR3 length equals 16 residues. The trim removed 1 base at V and 3 bases at J, leaving 3 bases unmatched. Germline V CDR1 and CDR2: MGHRA, YSYEKL. CDR3 sequence (DNA): TGCGCCAGCAGCCAAGTAGGACAGGGGGACAATCAGCCCCAGCATTTT. Its translation is CASSQVGQGDNQPQHF.

This chain joins TRBV13 and TRBJ1-3; D gene unclear. V was cut by 0 bases and J by 4 bases, with 10 bases left in between. This CDR3 comprises 15 residues. Looked up from germline, CDR1 is PRHDT and CDR2 is FYEKMQ (reference sequence). For the CDR3, the DNA is TGTGCCAGCAGCTTAGGCCCGGGGTTCGGAAACACCATATATTTT. Amino acid sequence: CASSLGPGFGNTIYF.

This chain uses TRBV7-9 with TRBJ2-3, with TRBD2 matching over 7 bases. CDR1 and CDR2 from the germline V gene are SEHNR and FQNEAQ (reference sequence). With V trimmed by 2 bases and J by 0 bases, 11 bases remained unmatched. CDR3 length equals 18 residues. The DNA for the CDR3 is TGTGCCAGCAGCTTACCCCGGAGACTAGCAAGTAGCACAGATACGCAGTATTTT. This translates into CASSLPRRLASSTDTQYF.

This chain connects TRBV11-3 to TRBJ1-1; unclear D gene. The V end lost 4 bases, the J end lost 4 bases, and 7 bases lay between the germline ends. The CDR3 is 12 residues long. Germline CDR1 and CDR2: SGHNT and YENEEA. CDR3 region: CASSSEGTEAFF. The CDR3 DNA is TGTGCCAGCAGCTCGGAGGGCACTGAAGCTTTCTTT.

This clone was detected only a few times. This chain uses TRBV28 with TRBJ2-5, with 7 bases fitting TRBD1. This CDR3 region has 15 residues. Trimming took 2 bases from V and 5 from J; bases not matched to a gene: 8. From germline, CDR1 is MDHEN and CDR2 SYDVKM. CDR3 amino acids: CASSLPQDRRETQYF. Written as DNA, the CDR3 is TGTGCCAGCAGTTTACCCCAGGACAGGAGGGAGACCCAGTACTTC.

CDR3 protein: CASSLVPGDSTDTQYF. CDR3 nucleotides: TGCGCCAGCAGCTTGGTTCCGGGGGATAGCACAGATACGCAGTATTTT. The V call is TRBV5-1, the J call TRBJ2-3; D may be TRBD2 (6 bases). V lost 0 bases, J lost 0 bases, and 11 bases lay in between. Per germline, CDR1 SGHRS and CDR2 YFSETQ. CDR3 length: 16 residues.

The CDR3 coding sequence is TGTGCCAGCAGCTTAGACTTGCGCTCCTACAATGAGCAGTTCTTC. Its translation is CASSLDLRSYNEQFF. The J gene is TRBJ2-1, the V gene TRBV7-2; D is unresolved. The CDR3 has 15 residues. CDR1 SGHTA and CDR2 FQGNSA come from the germline V gene. Trimming took 1 base from V and 0 from J, leaving 7 bases between them.

Note on this clone: At the DNA level, this CDR3 is encoded by other sequences in the same sample as well. The chain has TRBV5-4 and TRBJ2-3; 12 bases fit TRBD2. The V gene end was trimmed by 2 bases and the J gene end by 3 bases; junction bases not matched to a gene: 10. The CDR3 is made up of 18 amino acids. The V gene's germline CDR1 is SGHNT and CDR2 YYREEE (reference sequence). CDR3 amino acids: CASSFRTSGGRLTDTQYF. The CDR3 DNA is TGTGCCAGCAGCTTTAGAACTAGCGGGGGGCGTTTGACAGATACGCAGTATTTT.

V is TRBV5-5 and J is TRBJ2-7; weak D call: TRBD1 (5 bases). The germline gives CDR1 SGHKS, CDR2 YYEKEE (reference sequence). The CDR3 has 13 amino acids. Trimming stripped 4 bases from V and 6 bases from J, with 14 bases between. The CDR3 loop reads CASSRVGVSEQYF. The DNA for the CDR3 is TGTGCCAGCAGCCGGGTAGGGGTGAGCGAGCAGTACTTC.

The V call is TRBV29-1, the J call TRBJ2-1; D is possibly TRBD1 (6 bases). Trimming removed 4 bases from V and 3 bases from J, with 13 bases in between. Germline CDR1 reads SQVTM; CDR2 reads ANQGSEA. The CDR3 runs 14 residues. In DNA form, the CDR3 reads TGCAGCGTTGGTTCCAGGGGCTTCTACAATGAGCAGTTCTTC. It codes for CSVGSRGFYNEQFF.

This chain uses TRBV29-1 with TRBJ1-5, with a weak D call TRBD1 (6 bases). The V end lost 5 bases, the J end lost 6 bases, and 14 bases lay between the germline ends. This CDR3 is built from 13 residues. Germline V lookup: CDR1 SQVTM, CDR2 ANQGSEA. DNA of the CDR3: TGCAGCGTTCTACAGGGTGGGAGTCAGCCCCAGCATTTT. This encodes CSVLQGGSQPQHF.

The J gene is TRBJ1-6, the V gene TRBV19; 11 bases align to TRBD1. Germline V gives CDR1 LNHDA, CDR2 SQIVND (reference sequence). V dropped 4 bases and J dropped 8; count of bases not matched to a gene: 10. The CDR3 loop spans 17 amino acids. The CDR3 DNA follows: TGTGCCAGTAGTAATCGGACAGGGGGCGACGTATATTCACCCCTCCACTTT. Its translation is CASSNRTGGDVYSPLHF.

This clone was seen a few times. The chain couples TRBV19 to TRBJ1-3; 7 nucleotides match TRBD1. The germline CDR1 and CDR2 sequences are LNHDA and SQIVND (reference sequence). The CDR3 length is 19 residues. With V trimmed by 6 bases and J by 1 base, 18 bases remained unmatched. CDR3 nucleotides: TGTGCCAGTAGCCTGTCGCGGACAGGCGCAACCGTTTCTGGAAACACCATATATTTT. Its translation is CASSLSRTGATVSGNTIYF.

The J gene is TRBJ2-3, the V gene TRBV4-1, with a possible D match to TRBD2 (6 bases). The CDR3 is 17 residues long. Germline values: CDR1 MGHRA, CDR2 YSYEKL. Trimming stripped 4 bases from V and 0 bases from J, with 17 bases between. The CDR3 protein is CASSRIPAAGSTDTQYF. Written as DNA, the CDR3 is TGCGCCAGCAGCCGGATACCCGCGGCGGGGAGCACAGATACGCAGTATTTT.

This rearrangement joins TRBV7-2 to TRBJ2-5; D might be TRBD2 (6 bases). V lost 1 base, J lost 4 bases, and 13 bases lay in between. In germline, CDR1 is SGHTA, CDR2 FQGNSA. CDR3 length equals 15 residues. The CDR3 region has the DNA TGTGCCAGCAGCTTAGTTCACGGGGGAGGAGAGACCCAGTACTTC. It codes for CASSLVHGGGETQYF.

The gene calls are TRBV2 and TRBJ2-5; 11 nucleotides agree with TRBD1. The tail of the sequence fits TRBJ2-7 better, so the J call may be wrong. This CDR3 spans 14 amino acids. CDR1 is SNHLY and CDR2 is FYNNEI in the germline V gene. The DNA of the CDR3 is TGTGCCAGCAGTGTGGACAGGGGGCCCTACGAGCAGTACTTC. Translating it yields CASSVDRGPYEQYF.

This sequence joins TRBV5-5 and TRBJ2-3; 7 bases map to TRBD2. After removal of 0 bases from V and 13 bases from J, the junction contained 8 bases not matched to a gene. This CDR3 region has 13 residues. Germline V gene data show CDR1 as SGHKS and CDR2 as YYEKEE (reference sequence). The CDR3 loop is CASSLAKGLGEYF. In DNA form, the CDR3 reads TGTGCCAGCAGCTTGGCCAAAGGACTAGGGGAGTATTTT.

The V gene is TRBV5-4, the J gene TRBJ2-2, with 7 nucleotides matching TRBD2. The CDR3 runs 16 residues. Looked up from germline, CDR1 is SGHNT and CDR2 is YYREEE (reference sequence). The V segment lost 2 bases and the J segment 1 base; nucleotides outside the gene matches: 5. CDR3 sequence (DNA): TGTGCCAGCAGCTTACCGGGGGGAGGGAACACCGGGGAGCTGTTTTTT. It is translated as CASSLPGGGNTGELFF.

The table lists this clone with a few counts. This rearrangement joins TRBV5-4 to TRBJ1-1; no definite D call. Germline CDR1 is SGHNT and CDR2 is YYREEE (reference sequence). The CDR3 extends over 17 amino acids. Trimming took off 5 bases at V and 0 bases at J, with 20 bases between the two ends. The chain's CDR3 is CASSPDTIQIMNTEAFF. In DNA, the CDR3 is TGTGCCAGCAGTCCCGACACCATCCAGATAATGAACACTGAAGCTTTCTTT.

The genes are TRBV6-6 and TRBJ1-6; the D gene is possibly TRBD1 (6 bases). CDR1 and CDR2 (germline): MNHNY, SVGAGI (reference sequence). The CDR3 loop spans 15 amino acids. Trimming cost V 4 bases and J 7 bases, with 14 bases left between them. The CDR3 region is CASSLRDNENSPLHF. In DNA form, the CDR3 reads TGTGCCAGCAGTTTACGGGACAACGAGAATTCACCCCTCCACTTT.

This clone occurred a few times. The gene calls are TRBV6-5 and TRBJ2-7, with D unclear. Germline values: CDR1 MNHEY, CDR2 SVGAGI. Trimming shortened V by 2 bases and J by 2 bases, and 10 bases separated the two germline ends. This CDR3 region has 14 residues. CDR3 DNA sequence: TGTGCCAGCAGTTACGAAACAGCTCCCTACGAGCAGTACTTC. This encodes CASSYETAPYEQYF.

The chain carries TRBV11-2 and TRBJ1-4; perhaps TRBD1 as D (5 bases). The CDR3 covers 16 residues. Germline CDR1 SGHAT, CDR2 FQNNGV. Trimming shortened V by 0 bases and J by 8 bases, and 16 bases separated the two germline ends. The CDR3 bases are TGTGCCAGCAGCTTAGATTACCCGGGGGGAGCCGAAAAACTGTTTTTT. It encodes CASSLDYPGGAEKLFF. The full variable domain, with the rest looked up from reference TRBV11-2 and TRBJ1-4, is EAGVAQSPRYKIIEKRQSVAFWCNPISGHATLYWYQQILGQGPKLLIQFQNNGVVDDSQLPKDRFSAERLKGVDSTLKIQPAKLEDSAVYLCASSLDYPGGAEKLFFGSGTQLSVL.

This rearrangement joins TRBV6-5 to TRBJ1-5; maybe TRBD1 (5 bases). The V gene's germline CDR1 is MNHEY and CDR2 SVGAGI. CDR3 length: 15 residues. V lost 5 bases and J 4 bases, leaving 15 bases between the germline ends. The CDR3 sequence: CASSPTGAWNQPQHF. The CDR3 region has the DNA TGTGCCAGCAGTCCCACAGGAGCTTGGAATCAGCCCCAGCATTTT.

The chain carries TRBV6-5 and TRBJ1-1; tentatively, D is TRBD1 (6 bases). CDR1 is MNHEY, CDR2 SVGAGI, per germline. The CDR3 covers 11 residues. Trimming removed 7 bases at V and 7 bases at J, with 10 bases between. The CDR3: CASIEGDEAFF. CDR3 bases: TGTGCCAGCATTGAGGGGGATGAAGCTTTCTTT.